These 18 T cell receptor beta chains were sequenced from one sample in a study of human T cells and chemical hapten exposure (dated by TCRdb to the early 2020s). The protocol used for the library was 5' RACE. Sequencing relied on an Illumina MiSeq. TCRdb reprocessing: public reads trimmed at Q25 with fastp, clones called with MiXCR, in-frame beta chains kept. CDR3 protein duplicates are merged, each entry listing the most common genes and DNA. The sample table records 100,000 to 120,000 distinct CDR3 sequences; more than 15% of these occur just once. Around 2.8% of the sample comes from the top ten. Total RNA was extracted from unfractionated whole blood collected in Tempus Blood RNA tubes. All receptors derive from a human donor in good health.

The rearrangement joins TRBV4-1 to TRBJ2-7, with unresolved D. This CDR3 is built from 13 residues. Trimming shortened V by 4 bases and J by 1 base, and 8 bases separated the two germline ends. The germline V gene encodes CDR1 MGHRA and CDR2 YSYEKL. CDR3 DNA sequence: TGCGCCAGCAGCCCGGCTAGTTCCTACGAGCAGTACTTC. Amino acid sequence: CASSPASSYEQYF.

The gene calls are TRBV7-9 and TRBJ1-1; 7 bases fit TRBD1. V shed 5 bases, J shed 1 base, and the junction held 7 bases outside the gene matches. The CDR3 is 15 residues long. Per germline, CDR1 SEHNR and CDR2 FQNEAQ (reference sequence). The CDR3 spells CASSPLTGRNTEAFF. The CDR3 nucleotides read TGTGCCAGCAGCCCGTTGACAGGGAGGAACACTGAAGCTTTCTTT. Full variable domain (remainder filled in from reference TRBV7-9 and TRBJ1-1): DTGVSQNPRHKITKRGQNVTFRCDPISEHNRLYWYRQTLGQGPEFLTYFQNEAQLEKSRLLSDRFSAERPKGSFSTLEIQRTEQGDSAMYLCASSPLTGRNTEAFFGQGTRLTVV.

In regard to this clonotype: The junction departs from the called germline gene at one end, perhaps through a read error. This chain links TRBV7-9 with TRBJ1-2; TRBD1 is a possible D gene (5 bases). The CDR3 covers 15 residues. Looked up from germline, CDR1 is SEHNR and CDR2 is FQNEAQ (reference sequence). The chain's CDR3 is CASSLQPRVEDGDTF. As DNA, the CDR3 is TGTGCCAGCAGCTTACAACCCAGGGTAGAGGATGGCGACACCTTC.

Ten or more counts support this clonotype. This sequence joins TRBV6-5 and TRBJ2-1, with D perhaps TRBD2 (7 bases). Between the trimmed V and J ends, which lost 6 bases and 5 bases, there was a span of 20 bases. CDR1 and CDR2 (germline): MNHEY, SVGAGI. The CDR3 contains 16 residues. CDR3 sequence (DNA): TGTGCCAGCAGCCCCGGGGGGCGGCGATTCGACAATGAGCAGTTCTTC. The encoded protein is CASSPGGRRFDNEQFF.

This clonotype was detected only a few times. The genes are TRBV27 and TRBJ1-5; D gene ambiguous. CDR1 and CDR2 (germline): MNHEY, SMNVEV (reference sequence). Trimming shortened V by 5 bases and J by 0 bases, and 11 bases separated the two germline ends. The CDR3 is 15 residues long. CDR3 nucleotides: TGTGCCAGCAGTAAGTGGCCGAATAGCAATCAGCCCCAGCATTTT. Amino acids: CASSKWPNSNQPQHF.

In this sample, this clonotype turned up a few times. This sequence joins TRBV7-4 and TRBJ2-7; 8 bases match TRBD2. V dropped 1 base and J dropped 5; count of bases not matched to a gene: 10. The CDR3 extends over 16 amino acids. Per the germline V gene, CDR1 is SGHVT and CDR2 is SQSDAQ. CDR3 bases: TGTGCCAGCAGCTTAGAAGGGGGACTAGGTAGTCACGAGCAGTACTTC. This sequence encodes CASSLEGGLGSHEQYF.

The genes are TRBV7-8 and TRBJ2-7; D uncertain. Trimming left V 3 bases short and J 3 bases short, with 15 bases between. Germline V gene lookup returns CDR1 SGHVS and CDR2 FQNEAQ. The CDR3 is 15 amino acids. The CDR3 bases are TGTGCCAGCAGCTTGTTAGAAAGCGCACACTACGAGCAGTACTTC. It translates to CASSLLESAHYEQYF.

V usage is TRBV11-3 and J usage is TRBJ1-5; TRBD1 is a possible D gene (5 bases). The germline V gene has CDR1 SGHNT and CDR2 YENEEA. V dropped 5 bases and J dropped 0 bases, with 17 bases sitting between them. The CDR3 runs to 17 residues. Here the CDR3 reads CASSRGMTAPSNQPQHF. DNA of the CDR3: TGTGCCAGCAGCCGCGGAATGACAGCCCCTAGCAATCAGCCCCAGCATTTT. Variable domain in full (rest from reference TRBV11-3 and TRBJ1-5): EAGVVQSPRYKIIEKKQPVAFWCNPISGHNTLYWYLQNLGQGPELLIRYENEEAVDDSQLPKDRFSAERLKGVDSTLKIQPAELGDSAVYLCASSRGMTAPSNQPQHFGDGTRLSIL.

The chain carries TRBV28 and TRBJ2-5; 8 positions match TRBD1. This CDR3 spans 14 amino acids. V dropped 8 bases and J dropped 7; count of bases not matched to a gene: 12. Germline V CDR1 and CDR2: MDHEN, SYDVKM. CDR3 DNA: TGTGCCAGCTCCACACCCAGGGGGCGAGGGACCCAGTACTTC. It encodes CASSTPRGRGTQYF.

The chain recombines TRBV29-1 with TRBJ2-7; 7 bases are a match to TRBD2. The CDR3 loop spans 14 amino acids. V dropped 5 bases and J dropped 0; count of bases not matched to a gene: 7. Looked up from germline, CDR1 is SQVTM and CDR2 is ANQGSEA. This chain's CDR3 is CSVQGEGSSYEQYF. The CDR3 DNA is TGCAGCGTTCAAGGGGAGGGGAGCTCCTACGAGCAGTACTTC.

The CDR3 region is CASSVQGQGARPYGYTF. In DNA, the CDR3 is TGTGCCAGCAGTGTCCAGGGACAGGGGGCGCGTCCCTATGGCTACACCTTC. The chain couples TRBV6-1 to TRBJ1-2; 12 bases line up with TRBD1. V gave up 4 bases and J gave up 4 bases; unmatched junction bases: 10. Per germline, CDR1 MNHNS and CDR2 SASEGT. The length of the CDR3 is 17 residues.

This clonotype was observed a handful of times. V usage is TRBV27 and J usage is TRBJ2-3; tentatively, D is TRBD2 (5 bases). The CDR3 length is 15 residues. Germline loops: CDR1 MNHEY, CDR2 SMNVEV (reference sequence). Trimming shortened V by 10 bases and J by 5 bases, and 22 bases separated the two germline ends. The CDR3 nucleotides read TGTGCCACCTCCCTGGGGTACGGGAACGAAGATACGCAGTATTTT. Its protein product is CATSLGYGNEDTQYF.

This clonotype was detected a few times. The chain has TRBV5-6 and TRBJ2-1; 7 nucleotides line up with TRBD2. CDR1 is SGHDT, CDR2 YYEEEE, per germline. The J segment lost 0 bases and the V segment lost 4 bases, leaving 10 bases of the junction unmatched. There are 17 residues in the CDR3. CDR3 in DNA: TGTGCCAGCAGCAACAATTTGGGGGGGGTCTCCTACAATGAGCAGTTCTTC. The encoded protein is CASSNNLGGVSYNEQFF.

This clonotype has a handful of counts. The chain recombines TRBV28 with TRBJ2-4; D not resolved. V was cut by 2 bases and J by 3 bases, with 5 bases left in between. CDR1 is MDHEN and CDR2 is SYDVKM in the germline V gene. This CDR3 is 13 amino acids long. CDR3 coding DNA: TGTGCCAGCAGTTTAGGGCACAAAAACATTCAGTACTTC. Its translation is CASSLGHKNIQYF.

The chain has TRBV28 and TRBJ2-1; perhaps TRBD2 as D (5 bases). Germline V gene sequence: CDR1 MDHEN, CDR2 SYDVKM. Between the trimmed V and J ends, which lost 1 base and 5 bases, there was a span of 9 bases. The CDR3 extends over 14 amino acids. Here the CDR3 reads CASSLLYGDNEQFF. The CDR3 region has the DNA TGTGCCAGCAGTTTATTGTACGGGGACAATGAGCAGTTCTTC.

This clonotype was seen more than once but under ten times. The chain's CDR3 is CASSQGTSKETQYF. The CDR3 DNA reads TGTGCCAGCAGCCAAGGGACTAGCAAAGAGACCCAGTACTTC. The rearrangement joins TRBV4-2 to TRBJ2-5; 8 bases agree with TRBD2. CDR1 LGHNA and CDR2 YNFKEQ come from the germline V gene. This CDR3 is built from 14 residues. V shed 1 base, J shed 3 bases, and the junction held 1 base outside the gene matches.

This clonotype has just a few counts. The V and J genes are TRBV9 and TRBJ2-5, with 15 bases lining up with TRBD2. V lost 4 bases and J lost 4; bases outside the gene matches: 5. From germline, CDR1 is SGDLS and CDR2 YYNGEE. This CDR3 has 16 residues. CDR3 sequence: CASSLGLAGGSETQYF. The CDR3 nucleotides are TGTGCCAGCAGCTTGGGACTAGCGGGAGGTTCAGAGACCCAGTACTTC.

The chain uses TRBV3-1 and TRBJ2-7; 8 bases match TRBD1. The V and J ends lost 3 bases and 9 bases, in that order; junction bases with no gene match: 10. The CDR3 extends over 14 amino acids. Germline lookup yields CDR1 LGHDT and CDR2 YNNKEL (reference sequence). The CDR3 DNA sequence: TGTGCCAGCAGCCACACGGGGGACAGGAGAATGCAGTACTTC. This encodes CASSHTGDRRMQYF.